What follows is one T cell receptor beta chain and its context. Its target is unknown. The data derive from a study of cytomegalovirus exposure and HLA in healthy donors. Findings and limits, study-wide: As was reported, the classifier diagnosed cytomegalovirus status with high specificity and sensitivity. Most TCR sequences proved rare, with some public TCRs found in many donors. Overall, about 160 TCR beta chains were annotated as cytomegalovirus-associated.

J gave up 2 bases and V 2 bases, and 6 bases lay outside the gene matches. Germline values: CDR1 MGHRA, CDR2 YSYEKL. The CDR3 consists of 16 residues. Clones were sequenced by immunoSEQ multiplex PCR, and TCRdb holds only the in-frame ones, with some missing. The data show approximately 160,000 clones, with about 90% seen just once and roughly 3% held by the top ten. The sequence was collected from a woman under 30 in good health and CMV-seropositive. The sequenced material came from PBMCs. This chain joins TRBV4-1 and TRBJ2-3; 8 bases fit TRBD2. This CDR3 reads CASSQRSGGPTDTQYF. CDR3 sequence (DNA): TGCGCCAGCAGCCAACGGAGCGGGGGCCCCACAGATACGCAGTATTTT.